This T cell receptor beta chain originates from a study of T-cell memory formation after mild COVID-19 (dated by TCRdb to about 2021). The study in broad terms: TCR sequence clusters from the two donors were largely donor specific. Two young, previously healthy adult volunteers made up the cohort, one male and one female. T-cell clones expanding and contracting after mild COVID-19 in two donors were tracked by longitudinal TCRalpha and TCRbeta repertoire sequencing. The study at large found these results: The study covered only a couple of mild cases, and larger cohorts including severe cases with pre-infection samples were considered necessary. SARS-CoV-2 specificity was not confirmed for the second-wave clones peaking on day 37. Contracting CD4+ clones appeared mostly in the CM and EM memory subsets, whereas CD8+ clones were enriched in EMRA. Clones that contracted from day 15 to 85 showed balanced CD4/CD8 phenotypes, whereas a second wave of clones that expanded from day 15 to 37 leaned towards CD4+. Some responding clones were detected in pre-infection memory, which suggested that pre-existing cross-reactive memory T cells had joined the SARS-CoV-2 response.

Counted from cysteine to phenylalanine, this CDR3 has 15 amino acids. The CDR3 DNA has 45 bases and is translated from base 1. V ends up 3 bases short and J 6 bases short, with an unmatched junction base count of 7. The germline V gene supplies CDR1 KGHSH and CDR2 LQKENI. A word on this clonotype: The target of this receptor is not known. Base-call qualities are not available, and no considerably larger clone is one nucleotide away.

The sample was run on an Illumina NovaSeq 6000. Using 5'RACE with constant-segment primers, TCRalpha and TCRbeta cDNA libraries were constructed, with sample barcodes and unique molecular identifiers added in the process. RNA was extracted from every sample with Trizol reagent. Libraries were amplified in two PCR steps, with a second sample barcode and Illumina TruSeq adapters added in the second step. Libraries were sequenced on an Illumina NovaSeq with 2 x 150 bp paired-end reads. As for the authors' bioinformatics: Reads were demultiplexed and collapsed into UMI-guided consensus sequences with migec v1.2.7. Using mixcr v2.1.11, UMI consensuses were aligned to TRA and TRB V and J templates and then assembled into clonotypes. A clonotype was counted as expanded or contracted only when both edgeR and NoisET called the clonotype significant, with the noise models trained on biological replicates. edgeR calls used a false discovery rate-adjusted p below 0.01 and a log2 fold-change threshold of 1. As an exploratory analysis of dynamics, PCA with hierarchical clustering was applied to max-normalized trajectories of the 1000 most abundant clonotypes. Each responding clone was given a CD4 or CD8 phenotype based on the CD4+ and CD8+ repertoires, which had been sequenced separately. The public reads were run again by TCRdb, first through fastp at Q25 and then through MiXCR, and only productive beta chains were kept. Merged by CDR3 protein, the rows form single entries marked with the most common genes and DNA. Clone size and V and J calls follow TCRdb, not the original study. In all, the sample holds about 560,000 distinct CDR3 sequences, and around 16% of those were seen once. The ten largest make up about 8.1% of the sample.

Ficoll-Paque density gradient centrifugation was used to isolate PBMCs. Recombination connected TRBV18 to TRBJ2-1; 8 bases in the middle match TRBD2. Source material: PBMCs or a T cell subset sorted from them (not recorded which). The TCR originated in an adult woman who had mild COVID-19 (a few samples of this study predate the infection). The sample titles of this study are shuffled in the database, so cell type and time point are left out; the donor was told from shared clones. The CDR3 corresponds to CASSPQRERVNEQFF. The sequenced DNA is TGTGCCAGCTCACCTCAGCGGGAGCGTGTCAATGAGCAGTTCTTC.